This T cell receptor (beta chain) was profiled in a study of blood T cells in healthy people across ages. Notes on the study in general: Underestimates were what the diversity estimates from one million T cells were considered to be.

Details on this clonotype: The antigen is not known. Since a much larger clone is just one base distant, this may be a read error.

Primed by a sample-barcoded 5' primer and a J-beta primer mix, a second PCR proceeded for roughly 7 to 12 cycles. TCRdb processed the 5' RACE reads anew with MiXCR; each CDR3 protein has one entry. The sample lists about 650,000 distinct CDR3 sequences, over 40% occurring once. Sequenced material: blood. The sequence derives from a woman aged 80 or over in good health.

The CDR3 DNA follows: TGTGCCAGCGGCCAAGGTGGACTTGAAGCTTTCTTT. Translation: CASGQGGLEAFF. The J gene is TRBJ1-1, the V gene TRBV3-1; the D is unclear. Germline V gene lookup returns CDR1 LGHDT and CDR2 YNNKEL (reference sequence). CDR3 size: 12 residues.